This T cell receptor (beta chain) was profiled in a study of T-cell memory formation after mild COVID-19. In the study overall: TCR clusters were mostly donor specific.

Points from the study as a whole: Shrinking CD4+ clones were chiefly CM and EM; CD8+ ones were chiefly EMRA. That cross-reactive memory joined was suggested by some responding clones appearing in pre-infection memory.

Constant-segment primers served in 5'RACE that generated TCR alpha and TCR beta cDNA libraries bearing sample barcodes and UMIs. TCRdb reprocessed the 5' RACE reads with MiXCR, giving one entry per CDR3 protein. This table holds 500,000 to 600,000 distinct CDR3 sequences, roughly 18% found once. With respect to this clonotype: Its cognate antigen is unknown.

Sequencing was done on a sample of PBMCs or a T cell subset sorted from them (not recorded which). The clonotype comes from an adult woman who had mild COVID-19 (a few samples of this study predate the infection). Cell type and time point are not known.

The CDR3 nucleotides read TGTGGGGCGAGGGATTTTCTCCAAGAGACCCAGTACTTC. Its translation is CGARDFLQETQYF. The chain carries TRBV6-2 or TRBV6-3 and TRBJ2-5; D perhaps matches TRBD2 (5 bases). Germline lookup yields CDR1 MNHEY and CDR2 SVGEGT. The length of the CDR3 is 13 residues.